Listed here is a single T cell receptor (beta chain). This clone was counted a single time. The antigen it recognizes is unknown. Qualities for individual bases were not recorded, and no much larger clone is one base off. TCRbeta CDR3 regions were amplified from genomic DNA by means of the immunoSEQ Assay, a bias-controlled multiplex PCR. Processing in the source paper ran as follows. Within the assay, amplification of reference gene primers was used to estimate how many nucleated cells each sample contained. To quantify the absolute abundance of each unique TCRbeta CDR3 rearrangement, sequence reads were collapsed and filtered. For each sample, productive Simpson clonality was calculated as the square root of Simpson's diversity index over productive rearrangements. Entries here come from immuneACCESS through TCRdb and include only in-frame sequences with V and J called. Some clones fail to appear in such tables; in the studies checked, an unresolved V gene covers under half of the shortfall, and the cause of the remainder is unknown. D and trimming were read from the DNA, whereas the V and J calls and clone size are those reported in that table. In all, the sample holds 310,000 or so clones, and around 88% of those were seen once. Approximately 2.2% of the sample is taken by the ten largest.

This record comes from a study of blood T cell repertoires in COVID-19 (dated by TCRdb to the early 2020s). Notes on the research overall: Samples covering the acute and convalescent phases of COVID-19 were provided by collaborators in the United States, Italy and Spain. The material from the prospective study consisted of cDNA or gDNA derived from T cells, B-cell-depleted T cells, or PBMCs. The dataset comprised deeply sampled blood TCRbeta repertoires from subjects exposed to, actively infected with, or recovered from COVID-19. The repertoires were released in a freely available public database intended as a resource for research on the immune response to SARS-CoV-2. The samples were drawn from the first 160 participants of the ongoing ImmuneRACE study and from 1,254 subjects provided by 6 global collaborators. Nearly every sample came with metadata listing a de-identified subject ID, COVID-19 status, age in years and sex. Where HLA class I and class II types were available, the types were taken from metadata supplied by the sample provider, not from assay-based typing. Here is what the overall study found, with its caveats: How much clinical and demographic metadata was included differed by source and by participant, and the metadata was provided uncurated.

A second Seattle source provided samples from volunteer blood donors who had recovered from COVID-19. Collaborating institutions collected whole blood in K2EDTA tubes following their own protocols. Collaborator samples were shipped for TCRbeta analysis as frozen whole blood, isolated PBMCs, or DNA extracted from either sample type. CDR1 and CDR2 are drawn from the germline V gene: SGHNT, YENEEA. The CDR3 runs 14 amino acids, cysteine and phenylalanine included. Just CDR3 DNA is preserved here, 42 bases in frame from base 1. Cut back by 5 bases and 1 base, the V and J ends lie 11 bases apart. The TCR sequence derives from a woman younger than 45 who had recovered from COVID-19. The rearrangement combines TRBV11-3 with TRBJ1-1; the D region possibly corresponds to TRBD1 (5 bases align). Sequences were obtained from peripheral blood. The CDR3 reads CASSLDSENTEAFF. Here is the DNA: TGTGCCAGCAGCCTCGACAGCGAGAACACTGAAGCTTTCTTT.